This entry lists 10 T cell receptor beta chains sequenced from one sample in a study of metastatic and nonmetastatic thyroid tumors. All patients reached thyroid surgery having received no treatment beforehand. Through MiXCR, TCRdb re-clonotyped the PCR reads. The sample lists approximately 37,000 clones, 14% to 15% occurring once. Material for sequencing was blood. These receptors were taken from a male donor with papillary thyroid cancer or a benign thyroid nodule (not recorded which). Some clones in this sample may be carry-over from other donors' samples.

This clone was seen only a few times. The junction departs from germline at one end; a sequencing error may be responsible. The chain is built from TRBV6-6 and TRBJ1-5; D not certain. The CDR3 sequence is 16 residues long. CDR1 and CDR2 (germline): MNHNY, SVGAGI (reference sequence). CDR3 loop: CASSYQSPLQGKPKHF. The DNA of the CDR3 is TGTGCCAGCAGTTACCAGTCCCCCTTACAAGGTAAGCCCAAGCATTTT.

This rearrangement joins TRBV7-9 to TRBJ2-7; tentative D call: TRBD1 (7 bases). Trimming pared 2 bases from V and 10 bases from J, leaving 21 bases between. The CDR3 sequence is 15 residues long. CDR1 and CDR2 from the germline V gene are SEHNR and FQNEAQ (reference sequence). CDR3 region: CASSLTAGGSYYQYF. CDR3 nucleotide sequence: TGTGCCAGCAGCTTAACGGCAGGGGGGTCCTACTATCAGTACTTC.

This clone was detected many times. The CDR3 sequence is CASSQGLGEKLFF. The CDR3 DNA follows: TGTGCCAGCAGCCAGGGATTAGGTGAAAAACTGTTTTTT. V is TRBV7-8 and J is TRBJ1-4; D possibly corresponds to TRBD1 (5 bases). The germline CDR1 and CDR2 sequences are SGHVS and FQNEAQ. This CDR3 has 13 residues. The germline V and J ends were trimmed by 5 bases and 7 bases, with 11 bases remaining between them. The complete variable domain, with remaining parts taken from reference TRBV7-8 and TRBJ1-4, reads GAGVSQSPRYKVAKRGQDVALRCDPISGHVSLFWYQQALGQGPEFLTYFQNEAQLDKSGLPSDRFFAERPEGSVSTLKIQRTQQEDSAVYLCASSQGLGEKLFFGSGTQLSVL.

V gene TRBV20-1 combines with J gene TRBJ2-7, with D perhaps matching TRBD2 (6 bases). V was shortened by 3 bases and J by 3 bases, with 21 bases between the two germline ends. CDR1 and CDR2 from the germline V gene are DFQATT and SNEGSKA (reference sequence). The CDR3 runs to 16 residues. CDR3 amino acids: CSASEPGTQRHYEQYF. DNA for the CDR3: TGCAGTGCTAGCGAACCCGGGACTCAGAGGCACTACGAGCAGTACTTC.

This clone was recorded at least ten times. The chain has TRBV7-2 and TRBJ2-1; 7 bases are a match to TRBD1. The CDR3 contains 15 residues. Germline CDR1 reads SGHTA; CDR2 reads FQGNSA. The J segment lost 8 bases and the V segment lost 1 base, leaving 8 bases of the junction unmatched. The CDR3 here is CASSLVGTAVYEQFF. The CDR3 region has the DNA TGTGCCAGCAGCTTAGTAGGGACAGCGGTCTATGAGCAGTTCTTC.

This clone was counted at least ten times. This chain connects TRBV30 to TRBJ2-3; possible D gene TRBD1, 5 bases. V gave up 5 bases and J gave up 4 bases, with 10 bases separating them. CDR1 is GTSNPN and CDR2 is SVGIG in the germline V gene (reference sequence). The CDR3 spans 12 residues. The CDR3 is CAWGRGPDTQYF. The CDR3 DNA reads TGTGCCTGGGGAAGGGGTCCAGATACGCAGTATTTT.

This clone was found many times. This rearrangement joins TRBV5-1 to TRBJ2-2; 14 bases line up with TRBD2. With 0 bases clipped from V and 6 bases from J, the junction kept 4 bases outside the gene matches. The CDR3 covers 17 residues. Germline V gene sequence: CDR1 SGHRS, CDR2 YFSETQ. CDR3 loop: CASSLAGTSGSPGELFF. The CDR3 bases are TGCGCCAGCAGCTTGGCCGGGACTAGCGGGAGTCCCGGGGAGCTGTTTTTT. The complete variable domain, with remaining parts taken from reference TRBV5-1 and TRBJ2-2, reads KAGVTQTPRYLIKTRGQQVTLSCSPISGHRSVSWYQQTPGQGLQFLFEYFSETQRNKGNFPGRFSGRQFSNSRSEMNVSTLELGDSALYLCASSLAGTSGSPGELFFGEGSRLTVL.

There are many counts of this clone. This clone may be a read error of a much larger clone one base away. The identical CDR3 is also encoded by other nucleotide sequences in the sample. The V call is TRBV20-1, the J call TRBJ2-7, with unresolved D. Deletions cut 6 bases from V and 7 bases from J, with 25 bases between. Germline values: CDR1 DFQATT, CDR2 SNEGSKA (reference sequence). This CDR3 has 15 amino acids. The DNA for the CDR3 is TGCAGTGCCCATAGGGCCGGAACTTTCTCGGAGGAGCAGTACTTC. This encodes CSAHRAGTFSEEQYF.

This clone was counted at least ten times. Being one base from a much bigger clone, this may be a read error. The chain uses TRBV24-1 and TRBJ2-3; D may be TRBD1 (5 bases). This CDR3 comprises 13 residues. CDR1 and CDR2 from the germline V gene are KGHDR and SFDVKD. CDR3 sequence: CATSDATTGTQYF. The CDR3 DNA follows: TGTGCCACCAGTGACGCCACAACAGGTACGCAGTATTTT.

At least ten counts were recorded for this clone. The J gene is TRBJ2-1, the V gene TRBV7-2; the D gene is possibly TRBD2 (6 bases). The V end was cut by 6 bases, the J end by 10 bases, with 22 bases between. The CDR3 consists of 15 residues. Per the germline V gene, CDR1 is SGHTA and CDR2 is FQGNSA. DNA of the CDR3: TGTGCCAGCAGGGACTACCTGATGGGTTGGGGCGAGCAGTTCTTC. Residues: CASRDYLMGWGEQFF.